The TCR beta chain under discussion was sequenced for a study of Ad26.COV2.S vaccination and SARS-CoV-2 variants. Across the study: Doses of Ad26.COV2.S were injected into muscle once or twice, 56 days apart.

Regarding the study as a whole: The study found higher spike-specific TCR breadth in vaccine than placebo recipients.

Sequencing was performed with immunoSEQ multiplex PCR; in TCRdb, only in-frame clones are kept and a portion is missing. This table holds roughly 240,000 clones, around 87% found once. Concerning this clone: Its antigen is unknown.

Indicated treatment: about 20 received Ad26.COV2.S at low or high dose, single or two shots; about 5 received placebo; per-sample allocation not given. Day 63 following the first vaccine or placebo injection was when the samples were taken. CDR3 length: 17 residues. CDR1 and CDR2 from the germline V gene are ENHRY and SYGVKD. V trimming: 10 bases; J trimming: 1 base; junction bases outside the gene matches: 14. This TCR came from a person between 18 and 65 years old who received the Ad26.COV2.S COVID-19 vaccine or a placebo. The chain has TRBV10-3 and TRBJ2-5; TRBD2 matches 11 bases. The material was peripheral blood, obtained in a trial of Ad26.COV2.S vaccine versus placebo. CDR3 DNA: TGTGCCACCTCGGCTAGCGGGGGGCGTGACCTCCAAGAGACCCAGTACTTC. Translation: CATSASGGRDLQETQYF.